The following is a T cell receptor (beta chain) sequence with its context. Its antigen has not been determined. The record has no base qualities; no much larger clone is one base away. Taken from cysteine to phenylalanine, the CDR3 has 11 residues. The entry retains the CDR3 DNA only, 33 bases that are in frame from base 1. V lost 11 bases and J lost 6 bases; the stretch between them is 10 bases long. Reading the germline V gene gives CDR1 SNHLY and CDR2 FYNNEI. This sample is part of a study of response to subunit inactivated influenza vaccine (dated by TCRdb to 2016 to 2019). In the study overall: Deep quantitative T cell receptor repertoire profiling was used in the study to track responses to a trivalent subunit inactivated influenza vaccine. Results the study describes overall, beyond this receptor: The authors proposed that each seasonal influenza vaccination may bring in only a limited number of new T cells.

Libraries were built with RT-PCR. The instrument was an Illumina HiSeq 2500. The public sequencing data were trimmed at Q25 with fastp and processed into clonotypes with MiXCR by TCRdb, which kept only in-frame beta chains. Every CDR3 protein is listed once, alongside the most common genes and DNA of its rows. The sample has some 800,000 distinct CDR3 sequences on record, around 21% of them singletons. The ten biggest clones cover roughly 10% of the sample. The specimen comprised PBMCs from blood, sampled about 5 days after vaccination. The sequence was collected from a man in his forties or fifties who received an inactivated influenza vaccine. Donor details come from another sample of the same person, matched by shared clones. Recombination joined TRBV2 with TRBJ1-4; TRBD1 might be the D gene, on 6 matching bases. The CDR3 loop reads CAEGEYEKLFF. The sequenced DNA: TGTGCCGAGGGGGAGTATGAAAAACTGTTTTTT.